This record concerns one TCR beta chain sequence. Its antigen is currently unknown. This CDR3 comprises 17 residues. CDR1 SGDLS and CDR2 YYNGEE come from the germline V gene. V lost 3 bases and J 0 bases, leaving 18 bases between the germline ends. This sample is drawn from a study of Ad26.COV2.S vaccination and SARS-CoV-2 variants. Study observations and caveats: Analyses that measured TCR breadth and depth may have underestimated total T cell responses. CD8+ and CD4+ T cells specific for spike reportedly responded with substantial breadth after vaccination.

Profiled with immunoSEQ multiplex PCR; TCRdb holds only in-frame clones, not every one. The sample carries some 480,000 clones, about 83% recorded once. Treatment defined: some 20 received Ad26.COV2.S at low or high dose, single or two shots; 5 received placebo; per-sample allocation not given. Specimens were obtained on day 63 following the first vaccine or placebo injection. At a Boston site, the person donating was an adult of 18-55 years. Ad26.COV2.S expressed prefusion-stabilized spike from the original Wuhan strain. The rearrangement links TRBV9 to TRBJ1-2, with D possibly TRBD1 on 5 matching bases. Sequencing was performed on peripheral blood, taken in a trial of Ad26.COV2.S vaccine versus placebo. The sequence was collected from a person aged 18-65 years who received the Ad26.COV2.S COVID-19 vaccine or a placebo. The CDR3 DNA follows: TGTGCCAGCAGCGCGGGGGGTCGTACAGAAACTAACTATGGCTACACCTTC. The encoded protein is CASSAGGRTETNYGYTF.